These 18 T cell receptor beta chains share one sample of origin, sequenced in a study of human T cells and chemical hapten exposure. MiXCR, applied by TCRdb to the RACE reads, yields one record per CDR3 protein. The sample lists roughly 50,000 distinct CDR3 sequences, 9.5% to 11% seen once, with around 1.8% in the top ten. Time point described: patch test 1, 2 weeks after DPC sensitization. As to treatment: therapeutic diphenylcyclopropenone sensitization with weekly scalp DPC. The study extracted total RNA from unfractionated whole blood. Material: whole blood, obtained in connection with sensitization to the hapten diphenylcyclopropenone (DPC). The receptors derive from a woman between 40 and 50 years old with alopecia areata. Some clones in this sample may be carry-over from other donors' samples.

V and J are TRBV6-4 and TRBJ2-1; D may be TRBD1 or TRBD2 (5 bases each). This CDR3 has 13 residues. The V and J ends lost 2 bases and 12 bases respectively, with 14 bases between them. CDR1 is MRHNA, CDR2 SNTAGT, per germline. The CDR3 protein is CASSDGTTEGQFF. CDR3 nucleotides: TGTGCCAGCAGTGACGGGACCACCGAGGGGCAGTTCTTC.

This clonotype was recorded at least ten times. The chain recombines TRBV18 with TRBJ1-1; TRBD1 aligns across 7 bases. The germline CDR1 and CDR2 sequences are KGHSH and LQKENI. The V gene end was trimmed by 0 bases and the J gene end by 4 bases; junction bases not matched to a gene: 2. This CDR3 spans 14 amino acids. CDR3 sequence: CASSPPTGSTEAFF. The CDR3 region has the DNA TGTGCCAGCTCACCACCGACAGGGAGCACTGAAGCTTTCTTT.

This clonotype has at least ten counts. The genes are TRBV7-9 and TRBJ2-1, with D possibly matching TRBD2 (6 bases). The CDR3 is 14 residues long. The germline V gene encodes CDR1 SEHNR and CDR2 FQNEAQ (reference sequence). V was clipped by 3 bases and J by 6 bases, with 12 bases between them. CDR3 sequence reads: CASSFNREINEQFF. The CDR3 DNA is TGTGCCAGCAGCTTCAACCGGGAGATCAATGAGCAGTTCTTC.

This clonotype showed up many times. V usage is TRBV11-2 and J usage is TRBJ2-3, with D perhaps matching TRBD1 (6 bases). The germline V gene has CDR1 SGHAT and CDR2 FQNNGV. The CDR3 consists of 15 residues. With 5 bases removed from V and 0 bases from J, the gap between germline ends came to 12 bases. CDR3 in DNA: TGTGCCAGCAGCCTTGGACAGCCTAGCACAGATACGCAGTATTTT. This gives the protein CASSLGQPSTDTQYF.

This clonotype was seen ten or more times. The CDR3 sequence is CASSDRPTDTQYF. In DNA, the CDR3 is TGCGCCAGCAGTGATCGACCCACAGATACGCAGTATTTT. The gene calls are TRBV10-2 and TRBJ2-3; D is undetermined. CDR3 length equals 13 residues. CDR1 WSHSY and CDR2 SAAADI come from the germline V gene. Trimming stripped 3 bases from V and 2 bases from J, with 6 bases between.

The chain carries TRBV7-9 and TRBJ2-5; 8 positions match TRBD2. CDR1 SEHNR and CDR2 FQNEAQ come from the germline V gene (reference sequence). J gave up 5 bases and V 0 bases, and 14 bases lay outside the gene matches. The CDR3 loop spans 18 amino acids. This CDR3 reads CASSLAAGGPSGGETQYF. The CDR3 coding sequence is TGTGCCAGCAGCTTAGCTGCGGGGGGACCCTCCGGGGGCGAGACCCAGTACTTC. The whole variable domain, remainder taken from reference TRBV7-9 and TRBJ2-5, is DTGVSQNPRHKITKRGQNVTFRCDPISEHNRLYWYRQTLGQGPEFLTYFQNEAQLEKSRLLSDRFSAERPKGSFSTLEIQRTEQGDSAMYLCASSLAAGGPSGGETQYFGPGTRLLVL.

The V gene is TRBV4-2, the J gene TRBJ2-7, with D possibly matching TRBD2 (5 bases). Trimming left V 0 bases short and J 6 bases short, with 12 bases between. CDR3 length: 14 amino acids. From germline, CDR1 is LGHNA and CDR2 YNFKEQ. This CDR3 reads CASSQDQAGPEQYF. The CDR3, as DNA: TGTGCCAGCAGCCAAGATCAGGCGGGCCCCGAGCAGTACTTC.

This clonotype was picked up a small number of times. The chain combines TRBV7-2 with TRBJ1-5, with a possible D match to TRBD1 (6 bases). The V gene lost 0 bases and the J gene lost 6 bases, with 12 bases spanning the gap. The CDR3 runs to 15 residues. Germline V CDR1 and CDR2: SGHTA, FQGNSA. In DNA form, the CDR3 reads TGTGCCAGCAGCTTAGCTTCAGGGGTGCCTCAGCCCCAGCATTTT. Its protein product is CASSLASGVPQPQHF. The variable domain in full, completed from reference TRBV7-2 and TRBJ1-5, reads GAGVSQSPSNKVTEKGKDVELRCDPISGHTALYWYRQSLGQGLEFLIYFQGNSAPDKSGLPSDRFSAERTGGSVSTLTIQRTQQEDSAVYLCASSLASGVPQPQHFGDGTRLSIL.

Many counts were recorded for this clonotype. This sequence joins TRBV5-1 and TRBJ2-2; a weak D match, TRBD2 (6 bases). Germline values: CDR1 SGHRS, CDR2 YFSETQ. Trimming pared 4 bases from V and 0 bases from J, leaving 22 bases between. The CDR3 contains 19 residues. Here the CDR3 reads CASSLLGLLSGPNTGELFF. Here the CDR3 DNA reads TGCGCCAGCAGCCTCCTGGGACTCCTATCGGGCCCGAACACCGGGGAGCTGTTTTTT.

V gene TRBV29-1 combines with J gene TRBJ2-7; TRBD2 matches 13 bases. This CDR3 has 18 residues. Looked up from germline, CDR1 is SQVTM and CDR2 is ANQGSEA. V lost 3 bases to trimming and J lost 2 bases; unmatched junction nucleotides: 13. CDR3 protein: CSVDRGGLAGYMTYEQYF. CDR3 coding DNA: TGCAGCGTTGATAGAGGGGGACTAGCGGGATATATGACCTACGAGCAGTACTTC.

This clonotype occurred many times. V is TRBV20-1 and J is TRBJ1-6; tentative D call: TRBD1 (5 bases). Trimming pared 3 bases from V and 0 bases from J, leaving 9 bases between. In germline, CDR1 is DFQATT, CDR2 SNEGSKA (reference sequence). This CDR3 region has 15 residues. CDR3 in DNA: TGCAGTGCTAGCGGGGGGAGCTCCTATAATTCACCCCTCCACTTT. It translates to CSASGGSSYNSPLHF.

This clonotype turned up a few times. The genes are TRBV29-1 and TRBJ2-5, with D possibly TRBD2 on 5 matching bases. The CDR3 runs to 14 residues. V was shortened by 4 bases and J by 5 bases, with 17 bases between the two germline ends. Germline V gives CDR1 SQVTM, CDR2 ANQGSEA. CDR3 protein: CSVARRQAGETQYF. The CDR3 DNA reads TGCAGCGTTGCGAGGCGGCAGGCGGGCGAGACCCAGTACTTC. The variable domain in full, with the rest retrieved from reference TRBV29-1 and TRBJ2-5, is SAVISQKPSRDICQRGTSLTIQCQVDSQVTMMFWYRQQPGQSLTLIATANQGSEATYESGFVIDKFPISRPNLTFSTLTVSNMSPEDSSIYLCSVARRQAGETQYFGPGTRLLVL.

This clonotype was counted at least ten times. The chain joins TRBV20-1 to TRBJ2-1; 8 bases agree with TRBD2. The CDR3 covers 16 residues. Looked up from germline, CDR1 is DFQATT and CDR2 is SNEGSKA (reference sequence). V trimming: 2 bases; J trimming: 0 bases; junction bases outside the gene matches: 6. The CDR3: CSARTLAGLSYNEQFF. CDR3 in DNA: TGCAGTGCTAGAACCCTAGCGGGCCTCTCCTACAATGAGCAGTTCTTC.

In its sample, this clonotype was seen a few times. This rearrangement joins TRBV20-1 to TRBJ2-4, with D tentatively TRBD2 (5 bases). The CDR3 has 14 amino acids. Trimming shortened V by 3 bases and J by 2 bases, and 11 bases separated the two germline ends. Germline-derived CDR1 and CDR2 are DFQATT and SNEGSKA (reference sequence). CDR3 amino acids: CSASGGLPKNIQYF. CDR3 DNA: TGCAGTGCTAGTGGAGGCCTTCCCAAAAACATTCAGTACTTC.

This clonotype was observed a handful of times. The gene calls are TRBV28 and TRBJ2-7, with no clear D. The V gene lost 3 bases and the J gene lost 3 bases, with 12 bases spanning the gap. Germline lookup yields CDR1 MDHEN and CDR2 SYDVKM. This CDR3 is 14 amino acids long. Here the CDR3 reads CASSLAQPNYEQYF. In nucleotides, the CDR3 is TGTGCCAGCAGTTTGGCTCAGCCTAACTACGAGCAGTACTTC.

This clonotype was observed many times. The V and J genes are TRBV7-3 and TRBJ2-3; possibly TRBD2 for D (5 bases). The V gene's germline CDR1 is SGHTA and CDR2 FQGTGA. The CDR3 is 14 residues long. V was clipped by 5 bases and J by 4 bases, with 13 bases between them. The CDR3 DNA reads as TGTGCCAGCAGCCCCGGGGTTGGCGCAGATACGCAGTATTTT. Protein product: CASSPGVGADTQYF.

In this sample, this clonotype turned up a few times. The chain carries TRBV28 and TRBJ2-3; the D is unclear. Between the trimmed V and J ends, which lost 4 bases and 6 bases, there was a span of 8 bases. Germline CDR1 and CDR2: MDHEN and SYDVKM. CDR3 size: 12 residues. The CDR3 here is CASSWGVDTQYF. CDR3 coding DNA: TGTGCCAGCAGTTGGGGTGTCGATACGCAGTATTTT.

This clonotype has a handful of counts. The V gene is TRBV29-1, the J gene TRBJ2-1, with D possibly TRBD1 on 6 matching bases. V was cut by 4 bases and J by 5 bases, with 12 bases left in between. This CDR3 is built from 13 residues. Germline CDR1 and CDR2: SQVTM and ANQGSEA. The CDR3 nucleotides are TGCAGCGTTGCGAGGACAGAGAACAATGAGCAGTTCTTC. Encoded protein: CSVARTENNEQFF.